Shown below are 19 T cell receptor beta chains from a single sample sequenced in a study of shared clonotypes between healthy human individuals (dated by TCRdb to about 2020). Receptor amplification or capture employed the immunoSEQ multiplex PCR assay. This is the immuneACCESS table as TCRdb keeps it, with only in-frame sequences that have V and J called. A part of the clones is gone; compared with another copy, unresolved V genes explain less than half, and the rest is unexplained. This sample is represented by some 2.4 million clones; 80% to 95% of them were singletons. The ten largest clonotypes hold 0.36% of the sample. The specimen sequenced was naive CD4+ T cells from PBMCs. The cell subset or site label on this specimen signifies: CD45RA+ positively selected. The receptors were gathered from a man younger than 30 in good health. Some clones in this sample may be carry-over from other donors' samples.

This chain uses TRBV9 with TRBJ2-2, with D perhaps being TRBD1 or TRBD2 (5 bases each). This CDR3 region has 15 residues. Trimming stripped 3 bases from V and 5 bases from J, with 14 bases between. Germline CDR1 SGDLS, CDR2 YYNGEE. CDR3 nucleotides: TGTGCCAGCAGCGCAAGGGACCGACCAACCGGGGAGCTGTTTTTT. Amino acids: CASSARDRPTGELFF.

The V and J genes are TRBV5-6 and TRBJ2-2; 9 positions match TRBD1. CDR1 is SGHDT and CDR2 is YYEEEE in the germline V gene. The CDR3 has 15 amino acids. Trimming took 3 bases from V and 6 from J; bases not matched to a gene: 6. CDR3 region: CASSSGTGIPGELFF. The CDR3 DNA is TGTGCCAGCAGCTCCGGGACAGGGATTCCCGGGGAGCTGTTTTTT.

J is TRBJ1-2 and V is TRBV5-1; 7 nucleotides line up with TRBD1. V was clipped by 5 bases and J by 4 bases; unmatched bases: 11. Germline CDR1 and CDR2: SGHRS and YFSETQ. There are 15 residues in the CDR3. CDR3 DNA sequence: TGCGCCAGCAGACACACAGGGGAGTCGTTCTATGGCTACACCTTC. It codes for CASRHTGESFYGYTF.

The count of this clone is one. V usage is TRBV30 and J usage is TRBJ2-2, with a possible D match to TRBD1 (5 bases). V was trimmed by 2 bases and J by 4 bases, leaving 14 bases between them. In germline, CDR1 is GTSNPN, CDR2 SVGIG (reference sequence). There are 15 residues in the CDR3. For the CDR3, the DNA is TGTGCCTGGAGTTACAGCAGGGTAGGCACCGGGGAGCTGTTTTTT. The encoded protein is CAWSYSRVGTGELFF.

J is TRBJ2-7 and V is TRBV2; D gene ambiguous. The V and J ends lost 5 bases and 2 bases respectively, with 10 bases between them. The CDR3 is 13 amino acids. Germline values: CDR1 SNHLY, CDR2 FYNNEI. The CDR3 DNA reads TGTGCCAGCAGTCGACTCGGCGCCTACGAGCAGTACTTC. Translated: CASSRLGAYEQYF.

CDR3 protein: CASSTPTGGKTQYF. Written as DNA, the CDR3 is TGTGCCAGCAGCACCCCGACGGGGGGGAAGACCCAGTACTTC. V is TRBV7-9 and J is TRBJ2-5; 8 bases map to TRBD2. Losses at the gene ends were 5 bases for V and 6 bases for J; bases not matched to a gene: 8. There are 14 residues in the CDR3. The V gene's germline CDR1 is SEHNR and CDR2 FQNEAQ (reference sequence).

The chain employs TRBV6-5 and TRBJ2-7, with TRBD2 identical over 8 bases. Germline values: CDR1 MNHEY, CDR2 SVGAGI. The length of the CDR3 is 14 residues. Trimming cost V 3 bases and J 7 bases; bases outside gene matches: 8. Here the CDR3 DNA reads TGTGCCAGCAGTTATTCGGCCCGGGGGGGGGAGCAGTACTTC. Translating gives CASSYSARGGEQYF.

The V gene is TRBV5-4, the J gene TRBJ2-5; 10 bases line up with TRBD2. V lost 0 bases, J lost 7 bases, and 18 bases stayed unmatched. The CDR3 is 19 amino acids. Germline CDR1 is SGHNT and CDR2 is YYREEE (reference sequence). The CDR3 coding sequence is TGTGCCAGCAGCTTGGGGTGGGATCGTGGTAGCGGGAGGTTATCGACCCAGTACTTC. It yields the protein CASSLGWDRGSGRLSTQYF. The full variable domain, completed using reference TRBV5-4 and TRBJ2-5, is ETGVTQSPTHLIKTRGQQVTLRCSSQSGHNTVSWYQQALGQGPQFIFQYYREEENGRGNFPPRFSGLQFPNYSSELNVNALELDDSALYLCASSLGWDRGSGRLSTQYFGPGTRLLVL.

The genes are TRBV7-2 and TRBJ2-2; TRBD1 matches 12 bases. The germline V gene encodes CDR1 SGHTA and CDR2 FQGNSA. V was clipped by 5 bases and J by 7 bases; unmatched bases: 8. The CDR3 has 16 residues. DNA for the CDR3: TGTGCCAGCAGCCCTCGCGGGACAGGGGGCATCGGGGAGCTGTTTTTT. Translated, it gives CASSPRGTGGIGELFF.

The chain couples TRBV6-5 to TRBJ2-1; D might be TRBD1 or TRBD2, each matching 5 bases. Trimming took 5 bases from V and 2 from J, leaving 13 bases between them. In germline, CDR1 is MNHEY, CDR2 SVGAGI. This CDR3 is built from 15 residues. CDR3 bases: TGTGCCAGCAGTGCCCCGGGACGGACCTACAATGAGCAGTTCTTC. Protein sequence: CASSAPGRTYNEQFF.

The DNA for the CDR3 is TGTGCCAGCAGCTTAGGGGAAGGGAGGGGAATTAACTATGGCTACACCTTC. Protein sequence: CASSLGEGRGINYGYTF. The chain couples TRBV7-9 to TRBJ1-2, with D maybe TRBD1 (5 bases). Germline V CDR1 and CDR2: SEHNR, FQNEAQ (reference sequence). The CDR3 has 17 amino acids. The V gene lost 1 base and the J gene lost 1 base, with 16 bases spanning the gap.

The rearrangement joins TRBV5-4 to TRBJ2-3; 13 bases are a match to TRBD2. Germline CDR1 is SGHNT and CDR2 is YYREEE (reference sequence). The CDR3 has 16 amino acids. J was trimmed by 5 bases and V by 5 bases; bases with no gene match: 8. Here the CDR3 reads CASSPTSGRRGDTQYF. CDR3 in DNA: TGTGCCAGCAGTCCGACTAGCGGGAGGAGAGGAGATACGCAGTATTTT.

The chain uses TRBV19 and TRBJ1-1; no definite D call. The CDR3 length is 16 residues. Germline values: CDR1 LNHDA, CDR2 SQIVND (reference sequence). Between the trimmed V and J ends, which lost 7 bases and 7 bases, there was a span of 25 bases. The DNA for the CDR3 is TGTGCCAGTACCCCCGGACGGAAGAGTTCCTCCTATGAAGCTTTCTTT. Translation: CASTPGRKSSSYEAFF.

To note about this clone: This specimen includes other DNA sequences encoding the same CDR3. This sequence joins TRBV7-9 and TRBJ2-7, with 8 positions matching TRBD2. The V gene's germline CDR1 is SEHNR and CDR2 FQNEAQ (reference sequence). The CDR3 length is 15 residues. The J segment lost 0 bases and the V segment lost 5 bases, leaving 6 bases of the junction unmatched. The CDR3 loop is CASSPRGGSSYEQYF. The DNA for the CDR3 is TGTGCCAGCAGCCCCCGGGGGGGTAGCTCCTACGAGCAGTACTTC.

This clone was seen a handful of times. The chain combines TRBV7-9 with TRBJ1-1; D is possibly TRBD1 (6 bases). V was clipped by 5 bases and J by 7 bases, with 11 bases between them. The CDR3 covers 12 residues. The germline gives CDR1 SEHNR, CDR2 FQNEAQ (reference sequence). The CDR3 region is CASSHREGEAFF. Written as DNA, the CDR3 is TGTGCCAGCAGCCACAGGGAGGGTGAAGCTTTCTTT.

This sequence joins TRBV29-1 and TRBJ1-5; tentative D call: TRBD1 (5 bases). Between the trimmed V and J ends, which lost 7 bases and 4 bases, there was a span of 8 bases. The germline V gene has CDR1 SQVTM and CDR2 ANQGSEA. The length of the CDR3 is 11 residues. This CDR3 is CSGGENQPQHF. CDR3 DNA: TGCAGCGGGGGGGAAAATCAGCCCCAGCATTTT.

The chain uses TRBV30 and TRBJ1-2; the D gene is possibly TRBD1 (5 bases). This CDR3 has 11 residues. The germline V gene encodes CDR1 GTSNPN and CDR2 SVGIG (reference sequence). V was clipped by 3 bases and J by 13 bases, with 15 bases between them. CDR3: CAWSGGGSGTF. CDR3 coding DNA: TGTGCCTGGAGCGGTGGGGGAAGCGGCACCTTC.

The count of this clone is one. This sequence joins TRBV6-5 and TRBJ1-1; TRBD1 might be the D (5 bases). This CDR3 is built from 15 residues. Trimming removed 2 bases at V and 7 bases at J, with 17 bases between. CDR1 is MNHEY, CDR2 SVGAGI, per germline. For the CDR3, the DNA is TGTGCCAGCAGTTACCCCGGAAGACAGCCAAATGAAGCTTTCTTT. It is translated as CASSYPGRQPNEAFF.

This chain connects TRBV18 to TRBJ1-1; TRBD1 agrees at 8 bases. Germline trimming cut 5 bases from V and 4 bases from J; bases unmatched to any gene: 3. The CDR3 has 13 amino acids. Germline V gene sequence: CDR1 KGHSH, CDR2 LQKENI. This CDR3 is CASSKTGGTEAFF. CDR3 DNA sequence: TGTGCCAGCTCAAAAACAGGGGGCACTGAAGCTTTCTTT.